The rows below give T cell receptor beta chains drawn from one sample of a study of cytomegalovirus exposure and HLA in healthy donors. Libraries were prepared by immunoSEQ multiplex PCR; TCRdb keeps only in-frame clonotypes and omits some of them. The sample holds 110,000 to 150,000 clones; about 85% are singletons and the top ten take approximately 2.8%. Source material: PBMCs. These receptors all stem from a female donor in good health and CMV-seronegative. Each CDR3 is given with its conserved first and last residue. Each record gives: V gene, J gene, D gene, clone size, CDR3 DNA, CDR3 protein. A D gene is named only where the DNA matches it firmly. Some rows mark clone size as missing; the rest say once, few, many or name a class of expanded clone.

V: TRBV7-9; J: TRBJ1-2; D: TRBD1; size: NA; DNA: TGTGCCAGCAGCCTGGACAGGGGGGTCTATGGCTACACCTTC; CDR3: CASSLDRGVYGYTF
V: TRBV9; J: TRBJ2-1; D: NA; size: NA; DNA: TGTGCCAGCAGCGAGACGTGGGGACTTCTCAAATACCGATACAATGAGCAGTTCTTC; CDR3: CASSETWGLLKYRYNEQFF
V: TRBV5-1; J: TRBJ1-4; D: TRBD1; size: NA; DNA: TGCGCCAGCAGCTTGGTGGGGGGACAGGGCGGTGAAAAACTGTTTTTT; CDR3: CASSLVGGQGGEKLFF
V: TRBV11-3; J: TRBJ2-5; D: NA; size: NA; DNA: TGTGCCAGCAGCTTGGGAGGAGTACAGGAGACCCAGTACTTC; CDR3: CASSLGGVQETQYF
V: TRBV19; J: TRBJ1-4; D: NA; size: NA; DNA: TGTGCCAGTAGTCCCCCCGGAGGGGCAACTAATGAAAAACTGTTTTTT; CDR3: CASSPPGGATNEKLFF
V: TRBV7-7; J: TRBJ1-2; D: NA; size: NA; DNA: TGTGCTCCAGGGCGGGGTAACTATGGCTACACCTTC; CDR3: CAPGRGNYGYTF
V: TRBV7-3; J: TRBJ2-7; D: TRBD1; size: NA; DNA: TGTGCCAGCAGCTCCGGGACAGGGGGCGTTGGAGACGAGCAGTACTTC; CDR3: CASSSGTGGVGDEQYF
V: TRBV30; J: TRBJ2-7; D: TRBD1; size: once; DNA: TGTGCCTGGAGTCCAGGGACAGGGACCAACGAGCAGTACTTC; CDR3: CAWSPGTGTNEQYF
V: TRBV5-6; J: TRBJ2-7; D: NA; size: NA; DNA: TGTGCCAGCAGCCCTTGGAGGCAGGGGACCTCCTACGAGCAGTACTTC; CDR3: CASSPWRQGTSYEQYF
V: TRBV5-1; J: TRBJ2-1; D: TRBD2; size: NA; DNA: TGCGCCAGCAGCTTGGGCGGGGGGCCCAATGAGCAGTTCTTC; CDR3: CASSLGGGPNEQFF
V: TRBV19; J: TRBJ2-7; D: NA; size: NA; DNA: TGTGCCAGTAGTATGGGGGGGCTTACCTACGAGCAGTACTTC; CDR3: CASSMGGLTYEQYF
V: TRBV7-6; J: TRBJ2-7; D: NA; size: NA; DNA: TGTGCCAGCAGCTTAGTCCAGGGGAGTCACGAGCAGTACTTC; CDR3: CASSLVQGSHEQYF
V: TRBV18; J: TRBJ1-1; D: NA; size: few; DNA: TGTGCCAGCTCAACCCTGGACAGCTCAAACACTGAAGCTTTCTTT; CDR3: CASSTLDSSNTEAFF
V: TRBV6-5; J: TRBJ1-5; D: NA; size: NA; DNA: TGTGCCAGTTCCGGGACGATCGGGGGTCAGCCCCAGCATTTT; CDR3: CASSGTIGGQPQHF
V: TRBV5-4; J: TRBJ2-3; D: NA; size: NA; DNA: TGTGCCAGCAGCCCGGACTCTGCATCAGATACGCAGTATTTT; CDR3: CASSPDSASDTQYF
V: TRBV10-3; J: TRBJ2-1; D: TRBD2; size: NA; DNA: TGTGCCATCAGTCCGGGACTAGCGGGGGACAATGAGCAGTTCTTC; CDR3: CAISPGLAGDNEQFF
V: TRBV7-9; J: TRBJ1-6; D: NA; size: NA; DNA: TGTGCCAGCAGCTTTTACGCAGGGGCAAATTCACCCCTCCACTTT; CDR3: CASSFYAGANSPLHF
V: TRBV7-2; J: TRBJ1-2; D: NA; size: NA; DNA: TGTGCCAGCAGCTTAGGATCTGTAGCTGGCTACACCTTC; CDR3: CASSLGSVAGYTF
V: TRBV9; J: TRBJ1-4; D: TRBD1; size: NA; DNA: TGTGCCAGCAGCGTACAGGGGGCGAATGAAAAACTGTTTTTT; CDR3: CASSVQGANEKLFF
V: TRBV4-2; J: TRBJ1-5; D: NA; size: NA; DNA: TGTGCCAGCAGCCAGGGGCAGCCCAATCAGCCCCAGCATTTT; CDR3: CASSQGQPNQPQHF